This T cell receptor beta chain was profiled in a study of blood T cells in healthy people across ages. The overall study: Template switching recovered approximately one barcoded beta molecule for every two T cells.

The CDR3 covers 17 residues. Trimming cost V 5 bases and J 6 bases; bases outside gene matches: 16. A second PCR of about 6 to 11 cycles used a sample-barcoded 5' primer and a J-beta primer mix. TCRdb reprocessed the 5' RACE reads with MiXCR, giving one entry per CDR3 protein. The table shows roughly 1.5 million distinct CDR3 sequences, with approximately 42% occurring only once. Sequencing input: blood. The chain uses TRBV12-3 or TRBV12-4 and TRBJ1-5, with 7 bases lining up with TRBD1. This receptor was obtained from a woman under 30 in good health. The CDR3 nucleotides read TGTGCCAGCAGTCCTGCAGGGGGGACTGTTCGTAGTCAGCCCCAGCATTTT. Encoded protein: CASSPAGGTVRSQPQHF.